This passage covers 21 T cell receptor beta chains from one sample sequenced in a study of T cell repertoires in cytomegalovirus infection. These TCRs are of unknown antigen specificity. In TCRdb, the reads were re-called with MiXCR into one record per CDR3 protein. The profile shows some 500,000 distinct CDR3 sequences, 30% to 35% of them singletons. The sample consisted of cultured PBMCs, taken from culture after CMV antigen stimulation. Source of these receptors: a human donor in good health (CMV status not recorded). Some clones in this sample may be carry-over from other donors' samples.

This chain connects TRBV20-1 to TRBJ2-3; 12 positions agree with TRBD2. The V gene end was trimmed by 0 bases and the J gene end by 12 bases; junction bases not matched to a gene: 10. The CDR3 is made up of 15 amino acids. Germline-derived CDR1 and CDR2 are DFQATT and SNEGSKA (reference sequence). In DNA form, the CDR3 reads TGCAGTGCTAGAGATGCTGGACTAGCGGGATCAAGTCAGTATTTT. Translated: CSARDAGLAGSSQYF.

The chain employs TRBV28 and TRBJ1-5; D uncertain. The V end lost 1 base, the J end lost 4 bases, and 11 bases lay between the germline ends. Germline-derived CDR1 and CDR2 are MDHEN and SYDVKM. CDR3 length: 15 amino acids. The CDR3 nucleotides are TGTGCCAGCAGTTTATACAGCTTATTAAATCAGCCCCAGCATTTT. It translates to CASSLYSLLNQPQHF.

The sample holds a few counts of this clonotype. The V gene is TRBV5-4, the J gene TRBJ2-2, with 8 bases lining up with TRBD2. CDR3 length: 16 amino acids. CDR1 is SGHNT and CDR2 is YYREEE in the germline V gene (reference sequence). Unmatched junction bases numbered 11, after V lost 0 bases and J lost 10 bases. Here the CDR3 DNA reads TGTGCCAGCAGCTTGGTAGGCGCGGGACTAGTTGTGGAGCTGTTTTTT. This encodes CASSLVGAGLVVELFF.

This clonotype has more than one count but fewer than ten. Written as DNA, the CDR3 is TGCGCCAGCAGCCAAGATAGATGGGGAGCACCAGGCACCGGGGAGCTGTTTTTT. It specifies CASSQDRWGAPGTGELFF. The chain employs TRBV4-1 and TRBJ2-2, with a tentative D call TRBD2 (5 bases). CDR3 size: 18 residues. Germline V gene sequence: CDR1 MGHRA, CDR2 YSYEKL. V lost 0 bases to trimming and J lost 4 bases, with 18 bases between them.

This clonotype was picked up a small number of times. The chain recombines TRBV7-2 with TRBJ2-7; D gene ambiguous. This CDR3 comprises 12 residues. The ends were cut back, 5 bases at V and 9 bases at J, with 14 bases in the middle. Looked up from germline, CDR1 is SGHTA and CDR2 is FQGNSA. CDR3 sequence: CASSASSTGQYF. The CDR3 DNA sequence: TGTGCCAGCAGCGCCTCCTCGACCGGGCAGTACTTC.

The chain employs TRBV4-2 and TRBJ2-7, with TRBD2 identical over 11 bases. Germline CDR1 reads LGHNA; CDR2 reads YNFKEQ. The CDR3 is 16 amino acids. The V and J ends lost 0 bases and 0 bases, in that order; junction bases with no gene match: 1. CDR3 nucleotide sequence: TGTGCCAGCAGCCAAGAGGGACTAGCGGCCTCCTACGAGCAGTACTTC. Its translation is CASSQEGLAASYEQYF.

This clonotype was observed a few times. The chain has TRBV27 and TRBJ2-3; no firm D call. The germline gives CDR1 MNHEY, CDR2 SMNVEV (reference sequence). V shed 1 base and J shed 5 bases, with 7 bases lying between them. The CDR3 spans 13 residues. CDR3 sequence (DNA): TGTGCCAGCAGTTTATGGGCCAGAGATACGCAGTATTTT. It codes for CASSLWARDTQYF.

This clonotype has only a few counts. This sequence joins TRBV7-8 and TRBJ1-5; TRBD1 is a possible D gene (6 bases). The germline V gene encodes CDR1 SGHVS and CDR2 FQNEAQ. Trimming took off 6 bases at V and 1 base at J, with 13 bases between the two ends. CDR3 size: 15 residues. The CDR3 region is CASSLWGQSNQPQHF. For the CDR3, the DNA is TGTGCCAGCAGTTTGTGGGGGCAAAGCAATCAGCCCCAGCATTTT.

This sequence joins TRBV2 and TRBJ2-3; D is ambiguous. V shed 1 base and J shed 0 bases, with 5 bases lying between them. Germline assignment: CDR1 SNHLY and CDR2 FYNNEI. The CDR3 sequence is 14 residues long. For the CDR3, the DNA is TGTGCCAGCAGTGAAGTAGGCAGCACAGATACGCAGTATTTT. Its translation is CASSEVGSTDTQYF.

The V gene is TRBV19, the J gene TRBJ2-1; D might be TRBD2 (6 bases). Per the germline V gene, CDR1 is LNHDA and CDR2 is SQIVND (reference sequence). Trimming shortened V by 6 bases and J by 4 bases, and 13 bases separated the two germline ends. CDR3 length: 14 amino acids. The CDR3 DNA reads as TGTGCCAGTAGAGTCGGGACTTCTTACAATGAGCAGTTCTTC. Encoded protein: CASRVGTSYNEQFF.

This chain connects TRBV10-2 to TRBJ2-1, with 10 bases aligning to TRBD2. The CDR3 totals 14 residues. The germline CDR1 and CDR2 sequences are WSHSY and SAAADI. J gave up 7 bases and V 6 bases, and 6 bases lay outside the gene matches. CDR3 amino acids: CASRLAGDGNEQFF. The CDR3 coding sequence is TGCGCCAGCAGGCTAGCGGGAGACGGTAATGAGCAGTTCTTC.

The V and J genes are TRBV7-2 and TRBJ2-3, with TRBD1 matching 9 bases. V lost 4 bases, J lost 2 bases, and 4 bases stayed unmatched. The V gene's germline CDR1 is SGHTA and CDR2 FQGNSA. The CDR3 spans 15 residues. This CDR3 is CASSSDRGNTDTQYF. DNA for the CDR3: TGTGCCAGCAGCTCGGACAGGGGTAACACAGATACGCAGTATTTT.

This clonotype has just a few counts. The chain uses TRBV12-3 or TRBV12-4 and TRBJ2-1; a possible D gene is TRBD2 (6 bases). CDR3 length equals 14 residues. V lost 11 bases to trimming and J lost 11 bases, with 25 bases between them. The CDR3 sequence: CACLGAGMLSKQFF. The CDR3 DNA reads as TGTGCCTGCCTGGGAGCGGGCATGCTCAGTAAGCAGTTCTTC.

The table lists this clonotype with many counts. The CDR3 protein is CASSLSQGIYGYTF. CDR3 bases: TGTGCCAGCAGCTTATCCCAGGGGATATATGGCTACACCTTC. The chain combines TRBV7-9 with TRBJ1-2; a weak D match, TRBD1 (6 bases). This CDR3 has 14 residues. The germline CDR1 and CDR2 sequences are SEHNR and FQNEAQ (reference sequence). With 2 bases removed from V and 5 bases from J, the gap between germline ends came to 12 bases. The full variable domain, completed using reference TRBV7-9 and TRBJ1-2, is DTGVSQNPRHKITKRGQNVTFRCDPISEHNRLYWYRQTLGQGPEFLTYFQNEAQLEKSRLLSDRFSAERPKGSFSTLEIQRTEQGDSAMYLCASSLSQGIYGYTFGSGTRLTVV.

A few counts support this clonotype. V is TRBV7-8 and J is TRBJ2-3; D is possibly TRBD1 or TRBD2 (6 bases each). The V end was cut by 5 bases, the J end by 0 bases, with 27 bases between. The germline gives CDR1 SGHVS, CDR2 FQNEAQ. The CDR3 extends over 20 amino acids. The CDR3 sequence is CASSRPRTARRGASTDTQYF. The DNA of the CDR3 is TGTGCCAGCAGCCGCCCAAGGACCGCTAGGAGGGGGGCTAGCACAGATACGCAGTATTTT.

The CDR3 region is CASTETGGPSGEQYF. The DNA for the CDR3 is TGTGCCAGCACCGAGACGGGAGGGCCCTCAGGAGAGCAGTACTTC. The chain joins TRBV7-2 to TRBJ2-7, with 8 bases fitting TRBD2. Germline values: CDR1 SGHTA, CDR2 FQGNSA. With V trimmed by 7 bases and J by 7 bases, 15 bases remained unmatched. The CDR3 runs to 15 residues.

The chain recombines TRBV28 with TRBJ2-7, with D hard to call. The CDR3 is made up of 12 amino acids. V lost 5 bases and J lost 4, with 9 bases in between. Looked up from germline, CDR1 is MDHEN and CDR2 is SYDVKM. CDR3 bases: TGTGCCAGCAGTGTTATAGGTTACGAGCAGTACTTC. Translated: CASSVIGYEQYF.

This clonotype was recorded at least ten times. The CDR3 DNA follows: TGTGCCAGCAGCTTAAGGTGGCGGGAGGCCGGAAGCATTCAGTACTTC. Translated: CASSLRWREAGSIQYF. The gene calls are TRBV7-2 and TRBJ2-4, with 8 bases fitting TRBD2. Unmatched junction bases numbered 12, after V lost 2 bases and J lost 9 bases. The CDR3 contains 16 residues. Per the germline V gene, CDR1 is SGHTA and CDR2 is FQGNSA. The full variable domain, its missing parts supplied by reference TRBV7-2 and TRBJ2-4, is GAGVSQSPSNKVTEKGKDVELRCDPISGHTALYWYRQSLGQGLEFLIYFQGNSAPDKSGLPSDRFSAERTGGSVSTLTIQRTQQEDSAVYLCASSLRWREAGSIQYFGAGTRLSVL.

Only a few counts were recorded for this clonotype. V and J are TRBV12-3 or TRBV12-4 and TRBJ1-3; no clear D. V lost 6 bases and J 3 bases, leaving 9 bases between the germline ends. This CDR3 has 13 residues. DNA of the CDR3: TGTGCCAGCAGCCGGAACTTTGGAAACACCATATATTTT. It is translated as CASSRNFGNTIYF.

CDR3 in DNA: TGCGCCAGCAGCCAAGGAACTGGGGGGGGATCCTACAATGAGCAGTTCTTC. It is translated as CASSQGTGGGSYNEQFF. The rearrangement links TRBV4-3 to TRBJ2-1; TRBD2 matches 7 bases. CDR3 length: 17 amino acids. Losses at the gene ends were 1 base for V and 1 base for J; bases not matched to a gene: 7. Per germline, CDR1 LGHNA and CDR2 YSLEER.

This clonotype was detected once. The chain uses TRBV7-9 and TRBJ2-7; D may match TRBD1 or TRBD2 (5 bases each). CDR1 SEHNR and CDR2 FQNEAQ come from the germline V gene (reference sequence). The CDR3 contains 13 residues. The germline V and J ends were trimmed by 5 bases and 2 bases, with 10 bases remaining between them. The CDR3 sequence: CASSPGRTYEQYV. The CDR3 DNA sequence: TGTGCCAGCAGCCCGGGACGGACCTACGAGCAGTACGTC.